The 19 T cell receptor beta chains below were found in one sample sequenced in a study of vaccination and CD4 T cells after COVID-19. Cultured CD4+ T cells had their DNA profiled by the Oncomine TCR Beta short-read assay. TCRdb itself ran the PCR reads through MiXCR, one entry per CDR3 protein. The sample carries about 20,000 distinct CDR3 sequences, approximately 50% recorded once. Antigens for these TCRs are unknown. Treatment meaning: approximately 10-day PBMC culture with coronavirus spike peptide pools or control peptides (ViraFEST assay). The sample comprised CD4+ T cells from blood, cultured in vitro. The source of these receptors is a human donor who had recovered from COVID-19.

This clonotype has only a few counts. The chain couples TRBV11-2 to TRBJ1-2, with D hard to call. The CDR3 runs 14 residues. CDR1 is SGHAT, CDR2 FQNNGV, per germline. V shed 0 bases and J shed 7 bases, with 12 bases lying between them. The chain's CDR3 is CASSLDYSLSGYTF. CDR3 in DNA: TGTGCCAGCAGCTTAGACTACAGTTTATCTGGCTACACCTTC.

In its sample, this clonotype was seen a few times. This chain joins TRBV6-5 and TRBJ1-2; TRBD1 might be the D (6 bases). Germline V CDR1 and CDR2: MNHEY, SVGAGI. The length of the CDR3 is 16 residues. V shed 0 bases and J shed 8 bases, with 19 bases lying between them. The CDR3 spells CASSYSGGAGSYGYTF. CDR3 in DNA: TGTGCCAGCAGTTACTCGGGGGGCGCAGGTTCCTACGGCTACACCTTC.

This clonotype came up a few times. The rearrangement uses TRBV12-3 or TRBV12-4 and TRBJ2-7; 7 bases agree with TRBD1. V gave up 7 bases and J gave up 3 bases; unmatched junction bases: 9. The length of the CDR3 is 14 residues. The CDR3 bases are TGTGCCAGCAACACCGGGACAGCATTCTACGAGCAGTACTTC. Translating gives CASNTGTAFYEQYF.

The chain joins TRBV19 to TRBJ1-2; D possibly corresponds to TRBD1 (5 bases). V shed 3 bases and J shed 3 bases, with 11 bases lying between them. Germline V gene sequence: CDR1 LNHDA, CDR2 SQIVND (reference sequence). The CDR3 spans 14 residues. Here the CDR3 DNA reads TGTGCCAGTAGTATCCAGACAGCCTACTATGGCTACACCTTC. Translation gives CASSIQTAYYGYTF.

The rearrangement uses TRBV5-1 and TRBJ2-3, with 10 bases identical to TRBD1. There are 14 residues in the CDR3. V shed 7 bases and J 7 bases; nucleotides not matched to a gene: 9. The germline gives CDR1 SGHRS, CDR2 YFSETQ. CDR3 in amino acids: CASRGDRGINTQYF. Here the CDR3 DNA reads TGCGCCAGCCGAGGGGACAGGGGAATAAATACGCAGTATTTT.

The genes are TRBV28 and TRBJ1-2; a weak D match, TRBD1 (6 bases). Germline V lookup: CDR1 MDHEN, CDR2 SYDVKM. The CDR3 covers 12 residues. Written as DNA, the CDR3 is TGTGTCACTTCTGAGGGGGTCTATGGCTACACCTTC. Translation gives CVTSEGVYGYTF.

The CDR3 loop reads CASSSPLIAAPSQETQYF. CDR3 bases: TGTGCCAGCAGCTCCCCTTTAATCGCAGCACCATCTCAAGAGACCCAGTACTTC. The chain combines TRBV14 with TRBJ2-5; D not certain. The CDR3 has 18 amino acids. Germline V lookup: CDR1 SGHDN, CDR2 FVKESK. The germline V and J ends were trimmed by 5 bases and 2 bases, with 24 bases remaining between them.

This chain connects TRBV2 to TRBJ1-5; 7 nucleotides match TRBD1. J lost 4 bases, V lost 6 bases, and 3 bases had no gene match. Germline CDR1 SNHLY, CDR2 FYNNEI. This CDR3 has 13 residues. The DNA of the CDR3 is TGTGCCAGCAGGAGGACAGGTAATCAGCCCCAGCATTTT. It encodes CASRRTGNQPQHF.

V is TRBV7-8 and J is TRBJ2-7; possibly TRBD1 or TRBD2 for D (6 bases each). The CDR3 is 15 residues long. CDR1 and CDR2 from the germline V gene are SGHVS and FQNEAQ. Between the trimmed V and J ends, which lost 5 bases and 1 base, there was a span of 15 bases. The CDR3 loop is CASSPRLGQSYEQYF. CDR3 in DNA: TGTGCCAGCAGCCCACGACTAGGACAGTCCTACGAGCAGTACTTC.

The chain joins TRBV6-1 to TRBJ1-4; the D gene is possibly TRBD1 (6 bases). The V end lost 2 bases, the J end lost 4 bases, and 11 bases lay between the germline ends. The CDR3 has 15 amino acids. The germline V gene encodes CDR1 MNHNS and CDR2 SASEGT. The CDR3 DNA reads as TGTGCCAGCAGTGAACCACAGGGTTATAATGAAAAACTGTTTTTT. Translating it yields CASSEPQGYNEKLFF.

This chain connects TRBV21-1 to TRBJ2-7; the DNA was not compared with TRBD1, the D call given in the table. TRBV21-1 is flagged as a pseudogene. CDR3 length: 15 residues. The CDR3 is CASSKGGQRSYEQYF. The CDR3 region has the DNA TGTGCCAGCAGCAAAGGGGGACAGCGCTCCTACGAGCAGTACTTC.

The chain uses TRBV20-1 and TRBJ2-7, with 11 nucleotides matching TRBD1. Losses at the gene ends were 4 bases for V and 4 bases for J; bases not matched to a gene: 9. The CDR3 contains 15 residues. Germline V gene sequence: CDR1 DFQATT, CDR2 SNEGSKA (reference sequence). CDR3 bases: TGCAGTGCTACTCCCGTGGGACAGGGGGGTTACGAGCAGTACTTC. This translates into CSATPVGQGGYEQYF.

This clonotype was found a few times. V usage is TRBV6-1 and J usage is TRBJ2-2; D unresolved. The germline CDR1 and CDR2 sequences are MNHNS and SASEGT. There are 14 residues in the CDR3. Trimming cost V 6 bases and J 1 base, with 9 bases left between them. The chain's CDR3 is CASSWDLNTGELFF. CDR3 nucleotides: TGTGCCAGCAGCTGGGATTTGAACACCGGGGAGCTGTTTTTT.

The rearrangement uses TRBV27 and TRBJ1-6; D gene uncertain. The CDR3 length is 15 residues. Germline V lookup: CDR1 MNHEY, CDR2 SMNVEV (reference sequence). Trimming took 3 bases from V and 9 from J, leaving 15 bases between them. The CDR3: CASSFGVRVGSPLHF. The DNA of the CDR3 is TGTGCCAGCAGTTTTGGGGTGAGAGTTGGTTCACCCCTCCACTTT.

The chain is built from TRBV27 and TRBJ2-1; the D is unclear. The V and J ends lost 5 bases and 0 bases respectively, with 8 bases between them. The CDR3 spans 14 residues. Looked up from germline, CDR1 is MNHEY and CDR2 is SMNVEV (reference sequence). The chain's CDR3 is CASSRWSSYNEQFF. The CDR3 nucleotides read TGTGCCAGCAGTAGATGGAGCTCCTACAATGAGCAGTTCTTC.

Here the CDR3 reads CASITGGQGGEKLFF. In DNA form, the CDR3 reads TGTGCCAGCATCACTGGGGGACAGGGAGGTGAAAAACTGTTTTTT. The chain joins TRBV28 to TRBJ1-4; 9 bases are a match to TRBD1. The germline V gene encodes CDR1 MDHEN and CDR2 SYDVKM. This CDR3 is built from 15 residues. Trimming cost V 7 bases and J 7 bases; bases outside gene matches: 10.

In DNA form, the CDR3 reads TGTGCCAGCAGGGCAGGGGGTAACTATGGCTACACCTTC. It yields the protein CASRAGGNYGYTF. The V and J genes are TRBV12-3 or TRBV12-4 and TRBJ1-2; 7 positions match TRBD1. V was clipped by 6 bases and J by 1 base; unmatched bases: 2. This CDR3 is 13 amino acids long.

This clonotype has only a few counts. The CDR3 spells CASMGTGGVYEQYF. The CDR3 nucleotides read TGTGCCAGCATGGGGACAGGGGGCGTTTACGAGCAGTACTTC. The V gene is TRBV6-1, the J gene TRBJ2-7; 12 positions agree with TRBD1. This CDR3 is built from 14 residues. The junction had 5 bases not matched to a gene; V was cut back by 7 bases and J by 4 bases. The germline gives CDR1 MNHNS, CDR2 SASEGT.

This chain connects TRBV6-2 or TRBV6-3 to TRBJ1-5; the D is unclear. Germline V CDR1 and CDR2: MNHEY, SVGEGT. The CDR3 totals 15 residues. Trimming pared 7 bases from V and 4 bases from J, leaving 17 bases between. CDR3 in DNA: TGTGCCAGCAAACCCGAAACACCGGGGAATCAGCCCCAGCATTTT. This encodes CASKPETPGNQPQHF.